These 12 T cell receptor beta chains share one sample of origin, sequenced in a study of T cell repertoires in cytomegalovirus infection. No antigen is known for these receptors. TCRdb redid the calling of the reads with MiXCR, one entry per CDR3 protein. The sample includes 400,000 to 600,000 distinct CDR3 sequences, 40% to 50% of them seen just once. The specimen was cultured PBMCs, collected from culture after CMV antigen stimulation. Receptor source: a human donor in good health (CMV status not recorded). Some clones in this sample may be carry-over from other donors' samples.

Written as DNA, the CDR3 is TGTGCCAGCAGGAACGGGACACCGAAGAATTCACCCCTCCACTTT. This codes for CASRNGTPKNSPLHF. J is TRBJ1-6 and V is TRBV6-1; D is possibly TRBD1 (6 bases). The CDR3 is 15 amino acids. The V end was cut by 6 bases, the J end by 7 bases, with 16 bases between. Germline CDR1 and CDR2: MNHNS and SASEGT.

The J gene is TRBJ2-1, the V gene TRBV7-6; tentatively, D is TRBD2 (6 bases). Trimming removed 5 bases from V and 4 bases from J, with 12 bases in between. CDR1 is SGHVS, CDR2 FNYEAQ, per germline. The CDR3 covers 14 residues. CDR3 loop: CASSVGLAYNEQFF. As DNA, the CDR3 is TGTGCCAGCAGCGTGGGACTGGCTTACAATGAGCAGTTCTTC.

This sequence joins TRBV19 and TRBJ1-4; unclear D gene. Germline V lookup: CDR1 LNHDA, CDR2 SQIVND (reference sequence). CDR3 length equals 12 residues. With 5 bases removed from V and 8 bases from J, the gap between germline ends came to 9 bases. The CDR3 reads CASSERLEKLFF. Here the CDR3 DNA reads TGTGCCAGTAGTGAACGATTGGAAAAACTGTTTTTT. The whole variable domain, filled in from reference TRBV19 and TRBJ1-4, reads DGGITQSPKYLFRKEGQNVTLSCEQNLNHDAMYWYRQDPGQGLRLIYYSQIVNDFQKGDIAEGYSVSREKKESFPLTVTSAQKNPTAFYLCASSERLEKLFFGSGTQLSVL.

The J gene is TRBJ1-1, the V gene TRBV28; no definite D call. The CDR3 covers 12 residues. Looked up from germline, CDR1 is MDHEN and CDR2 is SYDVKM. V was cut by 6 bases and J by 8 bases, with 13 bases left in between. In DNA, the CDR3 is TGTGCCAGCAGGGAGACCGACCTCGAAGCTTTCTTT. As protein: CASRETDLEAFF.

CDR3: CASSIPANQPQHF. CDR3 bases: TGTGCCAGTAGTATCCCCGCCAATCAGCCCCAGCATTTT. The rearrangement joins TRBV19 to TRBJ1-5; D is ambiguous. The CDR3 totals 13 residues. The V end lost 3 bases, the J end lost 3 bases, and 6 bases lay between the germline ends. Germline CDR1 is LNHDA and CDR2 is SQIVND (reference sequence).

The genes are TRBV7-2 and TRBJ2-3, with a tentative D call TRBD2 (5 bases). CDR3 length equals 14 residues. Germline CDR1 reads SGHTA; CDR2 reads FQGNSA. V gave up 2 bases and J gave up 7 bases, with 13 bases separating them. CDR3 region: CASSLRAARNTQYF. The CDR3 DNA follows: TGTGCCAGCAGCTTACGAGCGGCCCGAAATACGCAGTATTTT.

This clonotype was seen more than once but under ten times. This chain uses TRBV5-4 with TRBJ2-5; 8 nucleotides line up with TRBD1. The length of the CDR3 is 13 residues. Germline assignment: CDR1 SGHNT and CDR2 YYREEE (reference sequence). With 4 bases clipped from V and 7 bases from J, the junction kept 6 bases outside the gene matches. CDR3 sequence (DNA): TGTGCCAGCAGCACGGACAGGGATGGGACCCAGTACTTC. Translated, it gives CASSTDRDGTQYF.

This clonotype was seen at least ten times. The V call is TRBV7-2, the J call TRBJ1-5, with D hard to call. CDR3 length: 13 residues. Deletions cut 1 base from V and 6 bases from J, with 7 bases between. Germline V gives CDR1 SGHTA, CDR2 FQGNSA. CDR3 sequence: CASSLGLTQPQHF. CDR3 sequence (DNA): TGTGCCAGCAGCTTAGGGTTGACTCAGCCCCAGCATTTT.

This clonotype was found a few times. A much bigger clone sits one base away, suggesting this may be a read error. This chain connects TRBV7-6 to TRBJ2-3; D tentatively fits TRBD1 or TRBD2 (5 bases each). The CDR3 totals 15 residues. Per germline, CDR1 SGHVS and CDR2 FNYEAQ. Trimming stripped 0 bases from V and 1 base from J, with 8 bases between. The DNA for the CDR3 is TGTGCCAGCAGCTTAGCGGGGGAACGCACAGATACGCAGTATTTT. Residues: CASSLAGERTDTQYF.

This clonotype has a handful of counts. This chain links TRBV28 with TRBJ2-3; D remains ambiguous. This CDR3 contains 14 residues. V was trimmed by 10 bases and J by 0 bases, leaving 14 bases between them. CDR1 is MDHEN and CDR2 is SYDVKM in the germline V gene. Here the CDR3 DNA reads TGTGCCACCTTCGGTACTCACAGCACAGATACGCAGTATTTT. This gives the protein CATFGTHSTDTQYF.

The CDR3 DNA follows: TGTGCCAGCAGTCCGGGACAGCATAGCAATCAGCCCCAGCATTTT. This translates into CASSPGQHSNQPQHF. This chain connects TRBV12-3 or TRBV12-4 to TRBJ1-5, with 7 bases fitting TRBD1. The junction had 4 bases not matched to a gene; V was cut back by 5 bases and J by 0 bases. The CDR3 length is 15 residues.

J is TRBJ1-6 and V is TRBV27, with 10 bases aligning to TRBD1. Germline CDR1 reads MNHEY; CDR2 reads SMNVEV (reference sequence). V trimming: 5 bases; J trimming: 0 bases; junction bases outside the gene matches: 10. This CDR3 contains 19 residues. CDR3 DNA: TGTGCCAGCAGTCCCCGGACAGGGGGGGTCAGCTCCTATAATTCACCCCTCCACTTT. This sequence encodes CASSPRTGGVSSYNSPLHF.